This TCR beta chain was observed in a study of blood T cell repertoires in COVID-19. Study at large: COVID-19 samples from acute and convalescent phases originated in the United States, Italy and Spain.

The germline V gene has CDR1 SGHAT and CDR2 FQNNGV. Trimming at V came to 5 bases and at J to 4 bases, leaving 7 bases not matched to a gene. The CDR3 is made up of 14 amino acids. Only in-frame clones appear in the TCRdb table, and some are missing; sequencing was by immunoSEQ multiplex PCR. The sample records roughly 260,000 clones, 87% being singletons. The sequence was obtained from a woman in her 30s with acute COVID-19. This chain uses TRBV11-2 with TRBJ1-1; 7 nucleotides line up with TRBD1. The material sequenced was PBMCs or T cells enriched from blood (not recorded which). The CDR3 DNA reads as TGTGCCAGCAGCCAACAGGGGTGGGTCACTGAAGCTTTCTTT. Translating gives CASSQQGWVTEAFF.